This section outlines one T cell receptor beta chain sequence together with its context. Isolation of CD8+ and CD4+ T cells was performed negatively, whereas enrichment of TEMRA cells was done by FACS. These data belong to a study of CD8 T cells in Susac syndrome. The germline V gene has CDR1 LGHNT and CDR2 FRNRAP. The CDR3 loop spans 14 amino acids. Unmatched junction bases numbered 3, after V lost 4 bases and J lost 1 base. Reverse transcription of about 0.45 to 1 ug RNA used random hexamers. Multiplex immunoSEQ PCR targeted 54 Vbeta and 13 Jbeta TCR beta segments. One entry per CDR3 protein results from TCRdb running MiXCR on the immunoSEQ multiplex PCR reads. The table includes 150,000 to 250,000 distinct CDR3 sequences, roughly 96% detected once.

V usage is TRBV12-5 and J usage is TRBJ2-5, with 7 bases that match TRBD1. The sequence derives from a human donor with multiple sclerosis. The source material was CD4+ T cells from PBMCs. As DNA, the CDR3 is TGTGCTAGTGGTTCGGGACAGTTCCAAGAGACCCAGTACTTC. This codes for CASGSGQFQETQYF.